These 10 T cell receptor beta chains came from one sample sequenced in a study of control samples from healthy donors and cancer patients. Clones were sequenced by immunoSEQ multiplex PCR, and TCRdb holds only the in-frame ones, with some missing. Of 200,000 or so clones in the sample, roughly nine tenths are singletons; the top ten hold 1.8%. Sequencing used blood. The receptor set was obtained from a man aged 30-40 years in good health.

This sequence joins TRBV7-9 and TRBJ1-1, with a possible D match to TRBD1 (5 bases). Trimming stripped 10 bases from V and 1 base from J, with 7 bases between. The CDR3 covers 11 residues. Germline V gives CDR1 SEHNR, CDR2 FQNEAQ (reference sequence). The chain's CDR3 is CATRGNTEAFF. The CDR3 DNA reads TGTGCCACGAGGGGGAACACTGAAGCTTTCTTT.

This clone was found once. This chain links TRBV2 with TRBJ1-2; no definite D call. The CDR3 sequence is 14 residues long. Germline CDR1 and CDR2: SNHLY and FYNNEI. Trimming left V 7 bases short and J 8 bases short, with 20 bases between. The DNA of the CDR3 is TGTGCCAGCATCCTCGGACCCCACACGAACGGCTACACCTTC. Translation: CASILGPHTNGYTF.

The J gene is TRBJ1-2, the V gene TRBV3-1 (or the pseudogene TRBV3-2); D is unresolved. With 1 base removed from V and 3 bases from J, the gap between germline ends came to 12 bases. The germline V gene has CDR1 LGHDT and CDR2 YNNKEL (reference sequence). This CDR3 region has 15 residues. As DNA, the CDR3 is TGTGCCAGCAGCCAAGGGATGGGGTTGGACTATGGCTACACCTTC. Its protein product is CASSQGMGLDYGYTF.

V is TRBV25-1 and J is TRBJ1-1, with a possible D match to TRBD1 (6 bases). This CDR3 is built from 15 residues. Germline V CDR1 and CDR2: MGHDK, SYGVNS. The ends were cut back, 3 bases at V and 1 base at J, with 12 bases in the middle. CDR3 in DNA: TGTGCCAGCAGTGACTCTGAGGGACAGAACACTGAAGCTTTCTTT. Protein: CASSDSEGQNTEAFF.

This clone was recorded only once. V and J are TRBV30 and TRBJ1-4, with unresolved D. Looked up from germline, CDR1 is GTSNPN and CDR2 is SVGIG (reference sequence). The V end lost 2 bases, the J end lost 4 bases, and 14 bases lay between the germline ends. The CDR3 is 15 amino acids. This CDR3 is CAWSPGVGFNEKLFF. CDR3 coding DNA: TGTGCCTGGAGTCCTGGGGTGGGGTTTAATGAAAAACTGTTTTTT.

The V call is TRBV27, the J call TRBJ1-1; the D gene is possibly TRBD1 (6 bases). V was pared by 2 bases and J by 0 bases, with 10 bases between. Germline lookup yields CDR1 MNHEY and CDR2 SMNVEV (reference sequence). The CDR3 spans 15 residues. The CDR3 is CASSLKAGVNTEAFF. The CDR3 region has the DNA TGTGCCAGCAGTTTAAAGGCAGGGGTGAACACTGAAGCTTTCTTT.

The CDR3, as DNA: TGTGCCAGCAGTTTCACAGGGGGGTCCTACGAGCAGTACTTC. The encoded protein is CASSFTGGSYEQYF. J is TRBJ2-7 and V is TRBV25-1, with 8 bases matching TRBD1. V was clipped by 5 bases and J by 1 base; unmatched bases: 4. Germline CDR1 reads MGHDK; CDR2 reads SYGVNS. This CDR3 spans 14 amino acids.

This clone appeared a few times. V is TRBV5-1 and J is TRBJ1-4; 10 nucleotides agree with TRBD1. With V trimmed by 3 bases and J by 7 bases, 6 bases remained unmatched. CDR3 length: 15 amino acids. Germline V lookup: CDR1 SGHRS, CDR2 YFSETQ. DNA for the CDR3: TGCGCCAGCAGCTCCGACAGGGGGCTGAGTGAAAAACTGTTTTTT. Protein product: CASSSDRGLSEKLFF.

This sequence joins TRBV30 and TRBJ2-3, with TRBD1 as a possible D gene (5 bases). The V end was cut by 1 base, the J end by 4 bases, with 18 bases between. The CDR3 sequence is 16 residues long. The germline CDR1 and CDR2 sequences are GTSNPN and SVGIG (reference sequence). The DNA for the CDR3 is TGTGCCTGGAGTGCTGAGGCAGGGTGGCGAGCAGATACGCAGTATTTT. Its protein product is CAWSAEAGWRADTQYF. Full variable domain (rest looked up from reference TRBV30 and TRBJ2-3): SQTIHQWPATLVQPVGSPLSLECTVEGTSNPNLYWYRQAAGRGLQLLFYSVGIGQISSEVPQNLSASRPQDRQFILSSKKLLLSDSGFYLCAWSAEAGWRADTQYFGPGTRLTVL.

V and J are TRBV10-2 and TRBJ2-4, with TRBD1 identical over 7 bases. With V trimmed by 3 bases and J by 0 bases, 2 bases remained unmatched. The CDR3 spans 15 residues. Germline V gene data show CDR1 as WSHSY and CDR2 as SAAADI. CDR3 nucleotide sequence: TGCGCCAGCAGTGATAGGGGGCTAGCCAAAAACATTCAGTACTTC. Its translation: CASSDRGLAKNIQYF.